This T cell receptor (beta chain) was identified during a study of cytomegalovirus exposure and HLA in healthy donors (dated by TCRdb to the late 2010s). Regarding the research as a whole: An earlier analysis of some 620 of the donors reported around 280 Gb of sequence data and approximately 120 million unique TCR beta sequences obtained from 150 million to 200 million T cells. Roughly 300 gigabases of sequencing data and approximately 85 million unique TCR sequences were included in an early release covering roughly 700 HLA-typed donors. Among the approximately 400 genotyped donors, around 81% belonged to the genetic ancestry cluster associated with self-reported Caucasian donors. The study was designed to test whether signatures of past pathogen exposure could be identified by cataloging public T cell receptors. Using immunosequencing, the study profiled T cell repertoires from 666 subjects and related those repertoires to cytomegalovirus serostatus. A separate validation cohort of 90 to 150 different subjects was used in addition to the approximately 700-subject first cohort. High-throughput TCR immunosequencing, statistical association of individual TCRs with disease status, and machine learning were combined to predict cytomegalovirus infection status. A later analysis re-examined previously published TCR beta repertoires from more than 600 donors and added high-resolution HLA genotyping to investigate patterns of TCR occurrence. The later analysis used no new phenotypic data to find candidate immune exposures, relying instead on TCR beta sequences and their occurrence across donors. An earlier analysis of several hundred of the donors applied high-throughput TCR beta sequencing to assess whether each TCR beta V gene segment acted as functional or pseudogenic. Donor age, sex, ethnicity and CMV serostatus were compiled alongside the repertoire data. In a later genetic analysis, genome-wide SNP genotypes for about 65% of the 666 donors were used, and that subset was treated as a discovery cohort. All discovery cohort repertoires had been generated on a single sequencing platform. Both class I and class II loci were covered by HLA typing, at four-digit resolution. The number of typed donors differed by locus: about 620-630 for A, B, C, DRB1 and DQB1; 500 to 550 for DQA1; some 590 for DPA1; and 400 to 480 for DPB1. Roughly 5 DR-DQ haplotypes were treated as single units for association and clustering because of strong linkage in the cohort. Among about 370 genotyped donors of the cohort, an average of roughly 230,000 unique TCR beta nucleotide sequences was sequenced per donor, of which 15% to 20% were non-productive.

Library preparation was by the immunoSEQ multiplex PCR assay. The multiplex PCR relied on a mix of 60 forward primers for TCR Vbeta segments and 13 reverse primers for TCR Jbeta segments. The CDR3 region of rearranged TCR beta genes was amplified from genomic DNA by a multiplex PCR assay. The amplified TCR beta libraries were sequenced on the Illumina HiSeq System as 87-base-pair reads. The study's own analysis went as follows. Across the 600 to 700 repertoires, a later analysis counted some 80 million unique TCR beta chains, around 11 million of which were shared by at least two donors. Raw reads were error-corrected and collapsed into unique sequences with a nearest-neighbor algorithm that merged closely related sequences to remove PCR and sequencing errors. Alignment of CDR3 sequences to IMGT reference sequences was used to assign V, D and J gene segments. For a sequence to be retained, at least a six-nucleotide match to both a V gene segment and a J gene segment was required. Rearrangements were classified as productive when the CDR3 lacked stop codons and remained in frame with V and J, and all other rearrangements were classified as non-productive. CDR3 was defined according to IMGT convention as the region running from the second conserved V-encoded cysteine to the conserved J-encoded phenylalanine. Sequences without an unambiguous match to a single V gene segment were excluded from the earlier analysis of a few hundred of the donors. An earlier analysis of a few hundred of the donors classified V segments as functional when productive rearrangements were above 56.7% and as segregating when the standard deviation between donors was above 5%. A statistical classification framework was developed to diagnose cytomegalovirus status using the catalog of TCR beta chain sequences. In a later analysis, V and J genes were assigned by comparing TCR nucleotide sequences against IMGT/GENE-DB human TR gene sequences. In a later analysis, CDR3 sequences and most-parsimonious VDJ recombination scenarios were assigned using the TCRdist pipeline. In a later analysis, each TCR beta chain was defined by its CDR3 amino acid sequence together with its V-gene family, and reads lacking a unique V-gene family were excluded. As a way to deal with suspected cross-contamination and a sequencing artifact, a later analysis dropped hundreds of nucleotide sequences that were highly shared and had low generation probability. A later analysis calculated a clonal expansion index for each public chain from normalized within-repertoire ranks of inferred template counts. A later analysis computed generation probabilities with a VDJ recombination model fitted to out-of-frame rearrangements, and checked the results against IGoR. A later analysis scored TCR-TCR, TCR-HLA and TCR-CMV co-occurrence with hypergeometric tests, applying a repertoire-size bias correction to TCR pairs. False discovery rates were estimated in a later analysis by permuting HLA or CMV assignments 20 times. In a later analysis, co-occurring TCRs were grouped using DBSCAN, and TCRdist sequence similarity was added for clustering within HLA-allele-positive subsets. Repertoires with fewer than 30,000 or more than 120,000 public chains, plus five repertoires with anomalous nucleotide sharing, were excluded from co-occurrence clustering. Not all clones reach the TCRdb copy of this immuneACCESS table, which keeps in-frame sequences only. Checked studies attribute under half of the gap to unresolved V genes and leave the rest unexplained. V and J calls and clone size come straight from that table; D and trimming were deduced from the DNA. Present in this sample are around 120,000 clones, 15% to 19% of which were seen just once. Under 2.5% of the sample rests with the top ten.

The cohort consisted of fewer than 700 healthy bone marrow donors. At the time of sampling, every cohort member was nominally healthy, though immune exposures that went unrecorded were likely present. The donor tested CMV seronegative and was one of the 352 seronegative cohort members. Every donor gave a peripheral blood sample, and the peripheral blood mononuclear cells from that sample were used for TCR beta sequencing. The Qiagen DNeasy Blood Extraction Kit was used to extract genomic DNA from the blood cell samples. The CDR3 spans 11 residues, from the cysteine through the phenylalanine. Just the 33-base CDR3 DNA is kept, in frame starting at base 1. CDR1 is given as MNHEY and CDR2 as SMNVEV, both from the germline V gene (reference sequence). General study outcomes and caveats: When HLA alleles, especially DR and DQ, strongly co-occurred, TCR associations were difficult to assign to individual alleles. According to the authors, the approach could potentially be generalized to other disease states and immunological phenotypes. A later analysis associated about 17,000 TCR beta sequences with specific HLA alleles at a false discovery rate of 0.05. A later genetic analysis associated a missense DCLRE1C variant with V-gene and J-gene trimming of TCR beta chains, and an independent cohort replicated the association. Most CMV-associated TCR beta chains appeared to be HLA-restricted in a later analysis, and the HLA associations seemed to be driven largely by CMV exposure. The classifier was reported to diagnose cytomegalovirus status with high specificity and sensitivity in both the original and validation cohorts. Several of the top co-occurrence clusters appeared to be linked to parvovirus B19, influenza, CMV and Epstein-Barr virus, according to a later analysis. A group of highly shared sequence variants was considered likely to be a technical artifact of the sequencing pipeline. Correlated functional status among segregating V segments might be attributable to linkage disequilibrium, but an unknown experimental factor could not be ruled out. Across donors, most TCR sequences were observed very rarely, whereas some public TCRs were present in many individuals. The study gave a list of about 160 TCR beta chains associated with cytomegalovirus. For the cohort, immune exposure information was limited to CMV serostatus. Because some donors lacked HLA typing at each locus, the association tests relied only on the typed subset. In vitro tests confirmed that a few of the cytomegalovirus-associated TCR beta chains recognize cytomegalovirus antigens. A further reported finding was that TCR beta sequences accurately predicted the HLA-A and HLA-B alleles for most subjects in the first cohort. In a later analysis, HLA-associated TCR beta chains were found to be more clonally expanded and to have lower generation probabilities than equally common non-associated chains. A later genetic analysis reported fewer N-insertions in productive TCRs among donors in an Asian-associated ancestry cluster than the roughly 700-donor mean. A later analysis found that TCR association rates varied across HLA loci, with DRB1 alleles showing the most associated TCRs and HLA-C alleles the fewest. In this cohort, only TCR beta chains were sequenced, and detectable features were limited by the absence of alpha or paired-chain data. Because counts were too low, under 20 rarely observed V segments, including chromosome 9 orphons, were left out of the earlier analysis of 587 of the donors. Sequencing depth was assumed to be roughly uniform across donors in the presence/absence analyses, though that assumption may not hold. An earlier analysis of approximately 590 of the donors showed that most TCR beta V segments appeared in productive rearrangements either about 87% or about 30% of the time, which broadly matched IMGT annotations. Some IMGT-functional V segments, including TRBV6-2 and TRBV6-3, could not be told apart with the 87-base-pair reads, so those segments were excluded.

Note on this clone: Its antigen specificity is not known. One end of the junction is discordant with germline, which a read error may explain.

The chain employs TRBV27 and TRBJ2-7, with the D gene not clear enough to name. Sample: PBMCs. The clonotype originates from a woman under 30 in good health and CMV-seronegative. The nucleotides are TGTGCCAACCCGTTAAAAGCCTCGCCCGACTTC. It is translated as CANPLKASPDF.